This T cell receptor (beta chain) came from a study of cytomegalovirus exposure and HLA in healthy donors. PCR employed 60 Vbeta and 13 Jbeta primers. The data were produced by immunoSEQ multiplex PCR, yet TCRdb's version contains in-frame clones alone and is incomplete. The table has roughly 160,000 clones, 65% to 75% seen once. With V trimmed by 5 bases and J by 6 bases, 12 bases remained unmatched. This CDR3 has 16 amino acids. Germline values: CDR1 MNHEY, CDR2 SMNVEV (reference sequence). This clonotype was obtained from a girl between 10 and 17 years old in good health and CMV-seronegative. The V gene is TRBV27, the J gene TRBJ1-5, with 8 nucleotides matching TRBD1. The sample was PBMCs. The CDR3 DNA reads TGTGCCAGCAGTACTCAGGGGGCTGGATTTGGTCAGCCCCAGCATTTT. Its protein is CASSTQGAGFGQPQHF.